This T cell receptor (beta chain) appears in the sequencing data of a study of siplizumab effects on memory and regulatory T cells. Study details: Without drug or with siplizumab at roughly 1 ug/mL, mixed lymphocyte reactions were set up in pairs.

The mixed lymphocyte reaction cells were grown together in coculture at 37°C for more than five days. Responder PBMCs were stained with CFSE, stimulator PBMCs were tagged with Violet Dye, and the populations were combined 1:1. Germline V gene sequence: CDR1 SNHLY, CDR2 FYNNEI. The CDR3 covers 13 residues. V was cut by 7 bases and J by 9 bases, with 16 bases left in between. Study results and limitations: Naive T cells seemed more diverse than memory cells; they also seemed major alloresponse contributors. Alloreactive clones mapping to unstimulated subsets formed only a minor fraction.

Of note for this clone: Its matching antigen is unknown.

Measured with immunoSEQ multiplex PCR; TCRdb has only the in-frame clones, and not every one. The table includes 15,000 to 20,000 clones, 44% detected once. Sequencing was performed on CFSE-low (dividing) CD4+ T cells sorted from an allogeneic mixed lymphocyte reaction. The TCR sequence derives from a human donor in good health; the cells came from an allogeneic mixed lymphocyte reaction. Some clones in this sample may be carry-over from other donors' samples. V usage is TRBV2 and J usage is TRBJ2-1; D may match TRBD1 or TRBD2 (5 bases each). CDR3 loop: CASKGREIGEQFF. The CDR3 DNA sequence: TGTGCCAGCAAGGGACGCGAGATCGGTGAGCAGTTCTTC.